The sequence of this T cell receptor (beta chain) was determined in a study of blood T cell repertoires in COVID-19. Study overall: The study drew acute and convalescent COVID-19 samples from the United States, Italy and Spain. In each case, the material was cDNA or gDNA derived from T cells, B-cell-depleted T cells, or PBMCs.

CDR1 SGDLS and CDR2 YYNGEE come from the germline V gene. The CDR3 is 13 amino acids. The V end lost 3 bases, the J end lost 0 bases, and 5 bases lay between the germline ends. Cohorts were assigned according to the clinical history that participants reported. Only in-frame clones appear in the TCRdb table, and some are missing; sequencing was by immunoSEQ multiplex PCR. The sample carries approximately 490,000 clones, approximately 91% recorded once. This receptor was obtained from an older woman who had recovered from COVID-19. The rearrangement uses TRBV9 and TRBJ2-3, with D unresolved. Sequencing was done on a sample of PBMCs or T cells enriched from blood (not recorded which). CDR3 in amino acids: CASSGLSTDTQYF. The CDR3 bases are TGTGCCAGCAGCGGGCTTAGCACAGATACGCAGTATTTT.